Listed below are T cell receptor beta chains from one sample, sequenced in a study of blood T cell repertoires in COVID-19. Generated by immunoSEQ multiplex PCR, the TCRdb table keeps only in-frame clones and is missing some. This sample has roughly 500,000 clones, with roughly nine tenths found just once. What was sequenced was peripheral blood. The receptor source for this set is a man between 18 and 29 years old with COVID-19, enrolled during active disease. Each CDR3 is given with its conserved first and last residue. The D gene is left open where the match is weak. The size entry is marked missing in some rows and otherwise reads once, few, many or a size class.

J: TRBJ2-5; size: -; V: TRBV28; length: 14; D: -; DNA: TGTGCCAGCAGTTTATTCAGGGGGGTAGAGACCCAGTACTTC; CDR3: CASSLFRGVETQYF
J: TRBJ1-1; size: -; V: TRBV3-1/TRBV3-2; length: 13; D: -; DNA: TGTGCCAGCAGCCCACGGGGGAACACTGAAGCTTTCTTT; CDR3: CASSPRGNTEAFF
J: TRBJ1-1; size: -; V: TRBV3-1/TRBV3-2; length: 14; D: TRBD1; DNA: TGTGCCAGCAGCGCCCGGGACAGGGACACTGAAGCTTTCTTT; CDR3: CASSARDRDTEAFF
J: TRBJ2-3; size: -; V: TRBV2; length: 14; D: TRBD1; DNA: TGTGCCAGCACCCCTGACAGGGACACAGATACGCAGTATTTT; CDR3: CASTPDRDTDTQYF
J: TRBJ2-7; size: -; V: TRBV25-1; length: 17; D: TRBD1; DNA: TGTGCCAGCAGTGGGAGCGGGCCGGGACAGGGGTTCCACGAGCAGTACTTC; CDR3: CASSGSGPGQGFHEQYF
J: TRBJ2-2; size: -; V: TRBV13; length: 11; D: -; DNA: TGTGCCACCCCTAAGACCGGGGAGCTGTTTTTT; CDR3: CATPKTGELFF
J: TRBJ1-2; size: -; V: TRBV30; length: 12; D: -; DNA: TGTGCCTGGAGTCCTAGCGACTATGGCTACACCTTC; CDR3: CAWSPSDYGYTF
J: TRBJ1-2; size: -; V: TRBV2; length: 11; D: -; DNA: TGTGCCAGCAGCGACAGCTATGGCTACACCTTC; CDR3: CASSDSYGYTF
J: TRBJ2-1; size: -; V: TRBV24-1; length: 15; D: TRBD2; DNA: TGTGCCACCTCGCCGGCTAGCGGGGGCTACAATGAGCAGTTCTTC; CDR3: CATSPASGGYNEQFF
J: TRBJ1-2; size: once; V: TRBV27; length: 16; D: TRBD1; DNA: TGTGCCAGCAGTTTTTTTGGGGACAGGGGATTCAAGGGCTACACCTTC; CDR3: CASSFFGDRGFKGYTF
J: TRBJ1-4; size: -; V: TRBV7-6; length: 17; D: TRBD1; DNA: TGTGCCAGCAGCCCTCAAAGTAAGGGGACAGGTGATGAAAAACTGTTTTTT; CDR3: CASSPQSKGTGDEKLFF
J: TRBJ2-2; size: once; V: TRBV3-1/TRBV3-2; length: 12; D: -; DNA: TGTGCCAGCAGCCTCCGGACAGGGGAGCTGTTTTTT; CDR3: CASSLRTGELFF
J: TRBJ2-1; size: -; V: TRBV3-1/TRBV3-2; length: 14; D: TRBD2; DNA: TGTGCCAGCAGCCAGAGACACGGCGGGAGTGAGCAGTTCTTC; CDR3: CASSQRHGGSEQFF
J: TRBJ1-1; size: -; V: TRBV6-5; length: 13; D: -; DNA: TGTGCCAGCAGTTTAGGGGGAAACACTGAAGCTTTCTTT; CDR3: CASSLGGNTEAFF
J: TRBJ2-7; size: -; V: TRBV7-8; length: 15; D: -; DNA: TGTGCCAGCAGCTTAAGGCAGGGGAAAAACTACGAGCAGTACTTC; CDR3: CASSLRQGKNYEQYF
J: TRBJ2-5; size: -; V: TRBV5-1; length: 16; D: TRBD1; DNA: TGCGCCAGCAGCTCGGCCACAGGGGCAGGACAAGAGACCCAGTACTTC; CDR3: CASSSATGAGQETQYF
J: TRBJ1-1; size: -; V: TRBV7-8; length: 15; D: TRBD1; DNA: TGTGCCAGCAGCTTAGGTGGGACAGACAACACTGAAGCTTTCTTT; CDR3: CASSLGGTDNTEAFF
J: TRBJ2-7; size: -; V: TRBV27; length: 14; D: -; DNA: TGTGCCAGCAGTTCATACCCAGGGTCCTACGAGCAGTACTTC; CDR3: CASSSYPGSYEQYF
J: TRBJ1-1; size: -; V: TRBV20-1; length: 13; D: -; DNA: TGCAGTGCTAGTACGCCTAGGAACACTGAAGCTTTCTTT; CDR3: CSASTPRNTEAFF
J: TRBJ2-3; size: few; V: TRBV9; length: 17; D: TRBD2; DNA: TGTGCCAGCAGCGTGGCAGCGGGAGCCCCGGGGACAGATACGCAGTATTTT; CDR3: CASSVAAGAPGTDTQYF
J: TRBJ1-4; size: -; V: TRBV15; length: 15; D: -; DNA: TGTGCCACCAGCAGATATGGAGGGGCCGGTGAAAAACTGTTTTTT; CDR3: CATSRYGGAGEKLFF
J: TRBJ1-1; size: once; V: TRBV7-9; length: 14; D: -; DNA: TGTGCCAGCAGCCCCAGATCCCCCGGAGCTGAAGCTTTCTTT; CDR3: CASSPRSPGAEAFF
J: TRBJ2-3; size: -; V: TRBV30; length: 15; D: TRBD2; DNA: TGTGCCTGGAGATCCCTGGCTAGCGGGATCGGTACGCAGTATTTT; CDR3: CAWRSLASGIGTQYF
J: TRBJ2-7; size: -; V: TRBV29-1; length: 11; D: -; DNA: TGCAGCGTTGATTCAGGGCACGAGCAGTACTTC; CDR3: CSVDSGHEQYF
J: TRBJ1-2; size: -; V: TRBV6-1; length: 15; D: -; DNA: TGTGCCAGCAGTGAAGGGACAGCCCGTCTCTATGGCTACACCTTC; CDR3: CASSEGTARLYGYTF
J: TRBJ1-1; size: -; V: TRBV27; length: 15; D: TRBD1; DNA: TGTGCCAGCAGCAAGACGGGACAGGTGAACACTGAAGCTTTCTTT; CDR3: CASSKTGQVNTEAFF
J: TRBJ1-1; size: -; V: TRBV11-3; length: 15; D: TRBD1; DNA: TGTGCCAGCAGCTACAACAGGGGGCAGGACACTGAAGCTTTCTTT; CDR3: CASSYNRGQDTEAFF
J: TRBJ2-5; size: -; V: TRBV18; length: 14; D: -; DNA: TGTGCCAGCTCACCCTTGGAGTTCGGAGAGACCCAGTACTTC; CDR3: CASSPLEFGETQYF
J: TRBJ2-1; size: once; V: TRBV4-1; length: 15; D: -; DNA: TGCGCCAGCAGCCCCGCGGCCAACAGGGACAATGAGCAGTTCTTC; CDR3: CASSPAANRDNEQFF
J: TRBJ2-7; size: -; V: TRBV5-4; length: 13; D: -; DNA: TGTGCCAGCAGCTTTGTACAGGGTAACGAGCAGTACTTC; CDR3: CASSFVQGNEQYF
J: TRBJ1-2; size: -; V: TRBV3-1/TRBV3-2; length: 14; D: -; DNA: TGTGCCAGCAGCCAAGGGACAGCGATGTATGGCTACACCTTC; CDR3: CASSQGTAMYGYTF
J: TRBJ2-1; size: -; V: TRBV12-3/TRBV12-4; length: 11; D: -; DNA: TGTGCCACCAAAGGGGGTCCGGAGCAGTTCTTC; CDR3: CATKGGPEQFF
J: TRBJ2-7; size: once; V: TRBV7-2; length: 15; D: -; DNA: TGTGCCAGCAGCTCCTACAGGGCTCCCCGCTACGAGCAGTACTTC; CDR3: CASSSYRAPRYEQYF
J: TRBJ1-2; size: -; V: TRBV6-5; length: 13; D: -; DNA: TGTGCCAGCAGCCTGGGGGAGGGCGGGGGCTACACCTTC; CDR3: CASSLGEGGGYTF
J: TRBJ1-2; size: once; V: TRBV21-1; length: 14; D: -; DNA: TGTGCCAGCAGCAAACCGGGAGTTAACTATGGCTACACCTTC; CDR3: CASSKPGVNYGYTF
J: TRBJ2-7; size: -; V: TRBV6-5; length: 13; D: -; DNA: TGTGCCAGCAGTTCAGGGGCCTTCTACGAGCAGTACTTC; CDR3: CASSSGAFYEQYF
J: TRBJ1-5; size: -; V: TRBV7-8; length: 19; D: TRBD1; DNA: TGTGCCAGCAGCTCACGTAAAACCTCGGGACAGAAGACCAATCAGCCCCAGCATTTT; CDR3: CASSSRKTSGQKTNQPQHF
J: TRBJ2-2; size: once; V: TRBV13; length: 14; D: TRBD2; DNA: TGTGCCAGCAGCTCGGGACTAGCGACCGGGGAGCTGTTTTTT; CDR3: CASSSGLATGELFF
J: TRBJ2-3; size: -; V: TRBV5-1; length: 18; D: TRBD2; DNA: TGCGCCAGCAGGCCCACCGGGACTAGCGGGAGCTTGCCAGATACGCAGTATTTT; CDR3: CASRPTGTSGSLPDTQYF
J: TRBJ2-7; size: -; V: TRBV29-1; length: 11; D: TRBD1; DNA: TGCAGCGGGGGACAGATTTACGAGCAGTACTTC; CDR3: CSGGQIYEQYF
J: TRBJ1-3; size: many; V: TRBV7-8; length: 15; D: TRBD1; DNA: TGTGCCAGCAGACCCGACAGGGGGCGAGAAAACACCATATATTTT; CDR3: CASRPDRGRENTIYF
J: TRBJ2-1; size: -; V: TRBV11-3; length: 15; D: -; DNA: TGTGCCAGCAGCGCCGGGACTCCGAGGTCGGGTGAGCAGTTCTTC; CDR3: CASSAGTPRSGEQFF
J: TRBJ2-7; size: -; V: TRBV19; length: 13; D: -; DNA: TGTGCCAGTAGTATCAGCGCAGGGGTCGAGCAGTACTTC; CDR3: CASSISAGVEQYF
J: TRBJ1-2; size: -; V: TRBV2; length: 15; D: TRBD1; DNA: TGTGCCAGCACTATCGACAGGGGAGCTAACTATGGCTACACCTTC; CDR3: CASTIDRGANYGYTF
J: TRBJ1-6; size: -; V: TRBV5-1; length: 14; D: TRBD1; DNA: TGCGCCAGCGGAAACGGGACAGGGGTTTCACCCCTCCACTTT; CDR3: CASGNGTGVSPLHF
J: TRBJ1-2; size: -; V: TRBV7-6; length: 15; D: TRBD1; DNA: TGTGCCAGCAGAAATTCCGGGACAGGGGAGGCTGGCTACACCTTC; CDR3: CASRNSGTGEAGYTF
J: TRBJ1-1; size: -; V: TRBV24-1; length: 12; D: TRBD1; DNA: TGTGCCACCAGTGACAGGACAGGATGGGCTTTCTTT; CDR3: CATSDRTGWAFF
J: TRBJ2-7; size: -; V: TRBV5-4; length: 14; D: TRBD1; DNA: TGTGCCAGCAGCCTAGGACAGGGGGCATACGAGCAGTACTTC; CDR3: CASSLGQGAYEQYF
J: TRBJ1-1; size: -; V: TRBV29-1; length: 13; D: -; DNA: TGCAGCGTTGAAGGCGAGGAGGACACTGAAGCTTTCTTT; CDR3: CSVEGEEDTEAFF